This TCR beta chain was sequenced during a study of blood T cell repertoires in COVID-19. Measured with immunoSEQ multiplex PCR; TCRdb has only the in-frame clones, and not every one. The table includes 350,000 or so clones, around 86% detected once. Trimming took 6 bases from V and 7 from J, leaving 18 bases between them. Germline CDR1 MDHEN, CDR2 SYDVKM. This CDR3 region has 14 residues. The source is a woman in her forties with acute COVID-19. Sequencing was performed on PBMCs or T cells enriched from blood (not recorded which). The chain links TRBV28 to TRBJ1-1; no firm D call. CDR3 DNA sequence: TGTGCCAGCAGGAACTATCCCAATCGGGTTGAAGCTTTCTTT. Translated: CASRNYPNRVEAFF.